The 9 T cell receptor beta chains below come from one sample, sequenced in a study of blood T cell repertoires in COVID-19. Clones were sequenced by immunoSEQ multiplex PCR, and TCRdb holds only the in-frame ones, with some missing. Here the sample spans 330,000 or so clones, roughly 90% being singletons. Sequenced material: PBMCs or T cells enriched from blood (not recorded which). The receptors were sampled from a woman younger than 45 who had been exposed to COVID-19.

The V call is TRBV7-8, the J call TRBJ2-7; possible D gene TRBD2, 6 bases. V gave up 2 bases and J gave up 0 bases, with 14 bases separating them. Germline V CDR1 and CDR2: SGHVS, FQNEAQ. The CDR3 extends over 16 amino acids. DNA for the CDR3: TGTGCCAGCAGCTTACGTCCCGGGAGTAGCTCCTACGAGCAGTACTTC. It is translated as CASSLRPGSSSYEQYF.

The rearrangement joins TRBV5-1 to TRBJ2-1, with D perhaps matching TRBD2 (5 bases). The CDR3 contains 14 residues. Trimming took 4 bases from V and 6 from J, leaving 14 bases between them. Germline lookup yields CDR1 SGHRS and CDR2 YFSETQ. This CDR3 is CASSRFPGTNEQFF. The CDR3 bases are TGCGCCAGCAGCCGTTTTCCGGGAACCAATGAGCAGTTCTTC. Looking up the rest from reference TRBV5-1 and TRBJ2-1 gives the full variable domain: KAGVTQTPRYLIKTRGQQVTLSCSPISGHRSVSWYQQTPGQGLQFLFEYFSETQRNKGNFPGRFSGRQFSNSRSEMNVSTLELGDSALYLCASSRFPGTNEQFFGPGTRLTVL.

The rearrangement joins TRBV28 to TRBJ1-5; a possible D gene is TRBD1 (6 bases). The V end lost 5 bases, the J end lost 3 bases, and 20 bases lay between the germline ends. The germline CDR1 and CDR2 sequences are MDHEN and SYDVKM. This CDR3 has 17 amino acids. The CDR3 sequence: CASSPSSTDRLNQPQHF. Here the CDR3 DNA reads TGTGCCAGCAGTCCTAGCTCGACCGACAGGCTCAATCAGCCCCAGCATTTT. Full variable domain (missing parts from reference TRBV28 and TRBJ1-5): DVKVTQSSRYLVKRTGEKVFLECVQDMDHENMFWYRQDPGLGLRLIYFSYDVKMKEKGDIPEGYSVSREKKERFSLILESASTNQTSMYLCASSPSSTDRLNQPQHFGDGTRLSIL.

This sequence joins TRBV28 and TRBJ1-2; D is uncertain. The V end lost 3 bases, the J end lost 4 bases, and 12 bases lay between the germline ends. Germline V lookup: CDR1 MDHEN, CDR2 SYDVKM. The CDR3 is 14 amino acids. The CDR3 DNA reads TGTGCCAGCAGTTTGCCAATAGAGGGCTATGGCTACACCTTC. It encodes CASSLPIEGYGYTF.

The table lists this clone with a few counts. The CDR3 DNA reads TGTGCCAGCAGTTTATCTATTAGTTGGGGCCACCTGGGAACGGTTAACGTCCTGACTTTC. It specifies CASSLSISWGHLGTVNVLTF. The rearrangement uses TRBV28 and TRBJ2-6, with a weak D call TRBD1 (5 bases). Trimming shortened V by 1 base and J by 10 bases, and 29 bases separated the two germline ends. Germline CDR1 MDHEN, CDR2 SYDVKM. The length of the CDR3 is 20 residues.

V gene TRBV27 combines with J gene TRBJ2-7; the match to TRBD2 covers 11 bases. The V segment lost 5 bases and the J segment 7 bases; nucleotides outside the gene matches: 10. The CDR3 extends over 15 amino acids. Looked up from germline, CDR1 is MNHEY and CDR2 is SMNVEV (reference sequence). As DNA, the CDR3 is TGTGCCAGCAGTCCCGCACTAGCGGGAGTGAAGGAGCAGTACTTC. It codes for CASSPALAGVKEQYF.

The sample holds many counts of this clone. The rearrangement joins TRBV27 to TRBJ2-7, with 9 positions matching TRBD2. Germline CDR1 and CDR2: MNHEY and SMNVEV (reference sequence). The CDR3 extends over 14 amino acids. V lost 2 bases, J lost 7 bases, and 6 bases stayed unmatched. The CDR3 region is CASSLRREGLEQYF. The CDR3, as DNA: TGTGCCAGCAGTTTAAGGCGGGAGGGTCTGGAGCAGTACTTC.

This clone showed up just once. The V gene is TRBV5-1, the J gene TRBJ2-7; 7 positions agree with TRBD1. Unmatched junction bases numbered 10, after V lost 4 bases and J lost 3 bases. The CDR3 spans 15 residues. The germline V gene has CDR1 SGHRS and CDR2 YFSETQ. CDR3 residues: CASSVGPGTDYEQYF. CDR3 DNA: TGCGCCAGCAGCGTTGGGCCGGGGACAGACTACGAGCAGTACTTC.

V is TRBV27 and J is TRBJ1-2, with 8 nucleotides matching TRBD1. The CDR3 length is 13 residues. Trimming cost V 11 bases and J 0 bases; bases outside gene matches: 5. Germline V gene lookup returns CDR1 MNHEY and CDR2 SMNVEV (reference sequence). The CDR3 DNA follows: TGTGCCCCCTTGGACAGGGCTAACTATGGCTACACCTTC. Its translation is CAPLDRANYGYTF.